Listed below are T cell receptor beta chains from one sample, sequenced in a study of chemoradiotherapy in HPV16-positive cancers. The protocol was immunoSEQ multiplex PCR, while the TCRdb copy is restricted to in-frame clones and leaves out a portion. The table lists some 8,900 clones, around 75% of them singletons. This specimen was acquired from a patient who underwent chemoradiotherapy. The receptors come from a human donor with HPV-associated anogenital cancer. Each CDR3 is given without its conserved first and last residue. D genes are given only for firm matches.

11	TRBJ2-7	TRBD1	TRBV27	ASRGQGAYEQY
13	TRBJ2-3	TRBD2	TRBV9	ASSVVGGPTDTQY
14	TRBJ2-1	TRBD2	TRBV6-6	ASSTRTSRTNNEQF
12	TRBJ1-3	.	TRBV30	AWMGGTSGNTIY
12	TRBJ2-7	.	TRBV11-2	ASSLAGGIYEQY
13	TRBJ2-7	.	TRBV7-6	ASSLSLSWSYEQY
12	TRBJ1-5	TRBD1	TRBV7-9	ASSQGGTNQPQH
16	TRBJ2-1	.	TRBV15	ATSRESMVGGSYNEQF
10	TRBJ2-7	.	TRBV5-5	ASSIGTYEQY
12	TRBJ1-5	.	TRBV19	ASNPRGGNQPQH
14	TRBJ2-5	.	TRBV28	ASTPPRSNFRVTQY
11	TRBJ1-6	.	TRBV11-2	ASSLGPYSPLH
12	TRBJ2-7	TRBD1	TRBV28	ASSAPGQTYEQY
15	TRBJ2-6	TRBD1	TRBV5-4	ASSQGDIASGANVLT
12	TRBJ2-2	TRBD1	TRBV30	AWRGGVQGGELF
14	TRBJ2-3	TRBD2	TRBV5-6	ASSSLLAGGTDTQY
13	TRBJ1-2	.	TRBV7-9	ASHPRDRGEEGYT
13	TRBJ1-5	.	TRBV6-1	ASSPVSRGNQPQH
10	TRBJ1-2	.	TRBV10-3	AISEAGDGYT
13	TRBJ2-3	TRBD2	TRBV28	ASSRTSGSPDTQY
13	TRBJ1-1	.	TRBV5-1	ASSRRGDLHTEAF
12	TRBJ1-2	TRBD1	TRBV5-5	ASSRDRVRYGYT
12	TRBJ2-7	.	TRBV27	ASSPRAISYEQY
9	TRBJ2-3	.	TRBV19	ASSWLDTQY
15	TRBJ2-1	.	TRBV28	ASSSFRVLEDYNEQF
12	TRBJ2-2	TRBD1	TRBV6-1	ASRDRDSSGELF
13	TRBJ2-5	TRBD2	TRBV12-5	ARQCLAGGGETQY
13	TRBJ2-5	.	TRBV10-3	AISESGGPEGTQY
13	TRBJ2-2	TRBD1	TRBV7-2	ASSRGDRVTGELF
10	TRBJ1-1	.	TRBV6-6	ASSSILTEAF
14	TRBJ2-3	TRBD2	TRBV4-3	ASSHNLAGGPDTQY
14	TRBJ2-3	TRBD2	TRBV5-1	ASSLPSGSAIDTQY
11	TRBJ1-2	.	TRBV7-9	ASSLQSGYGYT
12	TRBJ2-7	.	TRBV4-2	ASSQGWVSNEQY
13	TRBJ1-4	.	TRBV5-1	ASSLATATNEKLF
11	TRBJ2-7	TRBD2	TRBV18	ASSRERGYEQY
12	TRBJ1-1	.	TRBV6-5	ASSPPGDSPEAF
13	TRBJ2-7	TRBD2	TRBV5-5	ASSLAGREGYEQY
13	TRBJ2-1	TRBD2	TRBV7-2	ASSNSGGAYNEQF
12	TRBJ2-3	TRBD2	TRBV30	AWGSGGALYTQY
12	TRBJ2-7	.	TRBV5-6	ASSLATGVYEQY
14	TRBJ2-5	.	TRBV6-5	ASSYGSGGGEETQY
15	TRBJ1-6	.	TRBV9	ASSVLDGKVGDSPLH
13	TRBJ2-1	TRBD2	TRBV28	ASSFTSGSHNEQF
14	TRBJ2-7	.	TRBV7-9	ASSHAPWGSSYEQY
14	TRBJ1-1	.	TRBV6-1	ASSEADGGGNTEAF
11	TRBJ2-7	.	TRBV6-5	ASSSGLLGEQY
9	TRBJ2-3	.	TRBV7-9	ASGLTDTQY
14	TRBJ2-1	TRBD1	TRBV28	ASSARRGNSYNEQF
16	TRBJ2-1	TRBD2	TRBV10-2	ASSLTSGGLPFYNEQF
13	TRBJ1-5	.	TRBV30	AWSAGPLGNQPQH
11	TRBJ2-6	TRBD2	TRBV6-4	ASSARGGTVLT
15	TRBJ2-1	TRBD2	TRBV7-6	ASSLWASGSYDNEQF
11	TRBJ2-1	.	TRBV4-3	ASSQEWSNEQF
18	TRBJ1-1	.	TRBV6-4	ASSDVAGWEVEGMNTEAF